The 27 T cell receptor beta chains listed next were all sequenced from one sample in a study of identical twins. TCRdb redid the calling of the 5' RACE reads with MiXCR, one entry per CDR3 protein. The sample lists about 430,000 distinct CDR3 sequences; less than 20% were seen once. Sequenced: naive T cells sorted from blood. The receptors derive from a man aged 50-59 years in good health.

This clonotype was counted between two and nine times. The V gene is TRBV20-1, the J gene TRBJ2-5; maybe TRBD2 (5 bases). This CDR3 is built from 13 residues. Looked up from germline, CDR1 is DFQATT and CDR2 is SNEGSKA (reference sequence). Between the trimmed V and J ends, which lost 0 bases and 5 bases, there was a span of 10 bases. CDR3 bases: TGCAGTGCTAGAGACCCTAGCTTGGAGACCCAGTACTTC. Translated: CSARDPSLETQYF.

This clonotype turned up a few times. The DNA for the CDR3 is TGTGCCGTATTTAGTATGGGACAGGGGAGTGACTATGGCTACACCTTC. Encoded protein: CAVFSMGQGSDYGYTF. The rearrangement joins TRBV10-3 to TRBJ1-2; TRBD1 matches 10 bases. V shed 11 bases, J shed 3 bases, and the junction held 15 bases outside the gene matches. Germline V gives CDR1 ENHRY, CDR2 SYGVKD. The CDR3 totals 16 residues.

This clonotype was recorded at least ten times. The chain links TRBV11-2 to TRBJ2-5, with D tentatively TRBD2 (5 bases). This CDR3 comprises 14 residues. Germline V gene lookup returns CDR1 SGHAT and CDR2 FQNNGV. V was trimmed by 5 bases and J by 7 bases, leaving 17 bases between them. This CDR3 reads CASSRDRELGTQYF. CDR3 coding DNA: TGTGCCAGCAGCCGTGACCGGGAACTTGGGACCCAGTACTTC.

The sample holds a few counts of this clonotype. The genes are TRBV7-2 and TRBJ1-4, with TRBD1 as a possible D gene (5 bases). This CDR3 spans 14 amino acids. The germline gives CDR1 SGHTA, CDR2 FQGNSA. The V and J ends lost 1 base and 4 bases respectively, with 7 bases between them. CDR3 in amino acids: CASSLVGGNEKLFF. The CDR3 DNA follows: TGTGCCAGCAGCTTAGTCGGGGGTAATGAAAAACTGTTTTTT.

The table lists this clonotype with a count of one. The chain uses TRBV4-1 and TRBJ1-4; 10 bases match TRBD1. Germline V gene data show CDR1 as MGHRA and CDR2 as YSYEKL. The ends lost 2 bases at V and 7 bases at J; junction bases unmatched: 7. CDR3 length: 16 residues. This CDR3 is CASSQNRQGAGEKLFF. CDR3 nucleotide sequence: TGCGCCAGCAGCCAAAATCGACAGGGGGCTGGTGAAAAACTGTTTTTT.

The V gene is TRBV20-1, the J gene TRBJ2-1, with TRBD2 identical over 8 bases. V shed 3 bases, J shed 9 bases, and the junction held 4 bases outside the gene matches. CDR3 length equals 12 residues. CDR1 and CDR2 (germline): DFQATT, SNEGSKA (reference sequence). CDR3 loop: CSASGGAGEQFF. The CDR3, as DNA: TGCAGTGCTAGCGGGGGGGCCGGTGAGCAGTTCTTC.

This clonotype appeared many times. This chain joins TRBV28 and TRBJ2-7, with 15 bases that match TRBD2. The CDR3 totals 17 residues. Germline V gene sequence: CDR1 MDHEN, CDR2 SYDVKM. V lost 8 bases to trimming and J lost 2 bases; unmatched junction nucleotides: 10. CDR3 nucleotides: TGTGCCAGCCTGCGCGGACTAGCGGGAGGGTCTACCTACGAGCAGTACTTC. Translation: CASLRGLAGGSTYEQYF.

The V gene is TRBV7-2, the J gene TRBJ1-2; D remains ambiguous. V was pared by 2 bases and J by 11 bases, with 15 bases between. CDR3 length equals 13 residues. Germline assignment: CDR1 SGHTA and CDR2 FQGNSA. Here the CDR3 DNA reads TGTGCCAGCAGCTTATATCTGAACCCCCTTTACACCTTC. Translating gives CASSLYLNPLYTF.

This chain uses TRBV27 with TRBJ2-7, with 9 bases fitting TRBD2. CDR1 and CDR2 from the germline V gene are MNHEY and SMNVEV (reference sequence). The CDR3 has 14 amino acids. Trimming at V came to 10 bases and at J to 2 bases, leaving 9 bases not matched to a gene. The CDR3 loop is CAIRRLADTYEQYF. The CDR3 DNA reads as TGTGCCATCCGAAGACTAGCGGATACCTACGAGCAGTACTTC.

In this sample, this clonotype turned up a few times. V usage is TRBV12-3 or TRBV12-4 and J usage is TRBJ2-7; D is perhaps TRBD2 (6 bases). This CDR3 has 11 amino acids. The V end lost 4 bases, the J end lost 6 bases, and 7 bases lay between the germline ends. The CDR3 DNA follows: TGTGCCAGCAGTTGGGACTCCGAGCAGTACTTC. It yields the protein CASSWDSEQYF.

DNA of the CDR3: TGTGCCAGCAGTTACGTGACAGGACTGCAGGCGCAGTATTTT. Amino acid sequence: CASSYVTGLQAQYF. V gene TRBV6-2 or TRBV6-3 combines with J gene TRBJ2-3; possibly TRBD1 for D (6 bases). The CDR3 totals 14 residues. V was trimmed by 2 bases and J by 10 bases, leaving 16 bases between them. From germline, CDR1 is MNHEY and CDR2 SVGEGT.

This chain joins TRBV28 and TRBJ2-7, with TRBD2 matching over 8 bases. CDR1 MDHEN and CDR2 SYDVKM come from the germline V gene. J was trimmed by 0 bases and V by 3 bases; bases with no gene match: 4. The CDR3 contains 15 residues. CDR3 region: CASSFERGPSYEQYF. Written as DNA, the CDR3 is TGTGCCAGCAGTTTTGAGCGGGGGCCCTCCTACGAGCAGTACTTC.

This chain joins TRBV29-1 and TRBJ2-1; tentatively, D is TRBD2 (5 bases). The CDR3 runs to 13 residues. CDR1 and CDR2 from the germline V gene are SQVTM and ANQGSEA. Trimming cost V 5 bases and J 7 bases, with 15 bases left between them. The CDR3: CSVSASIANEQFF. DNA for the CDR3: TGCAGCGTTAGCGCTAGCATCGCGAATGAGCAGTTCTTC.

This clonotype was seen repeatedly, ten times or more. The chain uses TRBV7-9 and TRBJ2-1; 9 positions agree with TRBD2. The CDR3 totals 15 residues. With V trimmed by 1 base and J by 8 bases, 6 bases remained unmatched. Germline CDR1 is SEHNR and CDR2 is FQNEAQ (reference sequence). Here the CDR3 reads CASSLVLAGLDEQFF. As DNA, the CDR3 is TGTGCCAGCAGCTTAGTCCTAGCGGGGTTGGATGAGCAGTTCTTC.

V usage is TRBV6-1 and J usage is TRBJ2-7; weak D call: TRBD2 (6 bases). Germline CDR1 is MNHNS and CDR2 is SASEGT. Trimming took off 6 bases at V and 0 bases at J, with 12 bases between the two ends. The CDR3 sequence is 14 residues long. CDR3 DNA: TGTGCCAGCAGCCGACTAGGACCCTCCTACGAGCAGTACTTC. Residues: CASSRLGPSYEQYF.

In this sample, this clonotype turned up many times. The chain combines TRBV7-3 with TRBJ2-7; TRBD2 is a possible D gene (6 bases). Germline CDR1 and CDR2: SGHTA and FQGTGA. With 5 bases removed from V and 6 bases from J, the gap between germline ends came to 14 bases. This CDR3 contains 13 residues. The CDR3 is CASSPGTGGEQYF. The CDR3 region has the DNA TGTGCCAGCAGCCCCGGGACTGGGGGCGAGCAGTACTTC.

This clonotype was found many times. The gene calls are TRBV27 and TRBJ2-7, with D tentatively TRBD1 (6 bases). Germline V gives CDR1 MNHEY, CDR2 SMNVEV (reference sequence). Trimming shortened V by 5 bases and J by 4 bases, and 15 bases separated the two germline ends. There are 14 residues in the CDR3. The CDR3 DNA reads TGTGCCAGCAGTCAATACAGGGATCCGTACGAGCAGTACTTC. Translated: CASSQYRDPYEQYF.

This clonotype has only a few counts. The V gene is TRBV4-3, the J gene TRBJ2-3, with 11 nucleotides matching TRBD2. This CDR3 region has 16 residues. The germline V gene encodes CDR1 LGHNA and CDR2 YSLEER. With 4 bases clipped from V and 4 bases from J, the junction kept 7 bases outside the gene matches. The CDR3 DNA is TGCGCCAGCAGCCCCCAACTAGCGGGGGTATCAGATACGCAGTATTTT. Amino acid sequence: CASSPQLAGVSDTQYF.

The CDR3: CSDRLAGVGETQYF. The CDR3 nucleotides read TGCAGCGACCGACTAGCGGGAGTTGGAGAGACCCAGTACTTC. The chain is built from TRBV29-1 and TRBJ2-5; 12 bases are shared with TRBD2. CDR1 is SQVTM and CDR2 is ANQGSEA in the germline V gene. Germline trimming cut 7 bases from V and 4 bases from J; bases unmatched to any gene: 7. This CDR3 is 14 amino acids long. Filled out from reference TRBV29-1 and TRBJ2-5, the complete variable domain reads SAVISQKPSRDICQRGTSLTIQCQVDSQVTMMFWYRQQPGQSLTLIATANQGSEATYESGFVIDKFPISRPNLTFSTLTVSNMSPEDSSIYLCSDRLAGVGETQYFGPGTRLLVL.

This clonotype was seen repeatedly, ten times or more. V gene TRBV20-1 combines with J gene TRBJ2-2; D not resolved. CDR3 length: 11 amino acids. CDR1 is DFQATT, CDR2 SNEGSKA, per germline (reference sequence). The ends were cut back, 6 bases at V and 7 bases at J, with 9 bases in the middle. The CDR3 nucleotides read TGCAGTGCATTAATAGGCGGGGAGCTGTTTTTT. It codes for CSALIGGELFF.

The chain combines TRBV6-2 or TRBV6-3 with TRBJ2-2; D ambiguous. The CDR3 contains 12 residues. Trimming stripped 7 bases from V and 2 bases from J, with 5 bases between. CDR1 and CDR2 from the germline V gene are MNHEY and SVGEGT. The CDR3 reads CASNTNTGELFF. The CDR3, as DNA: TGTGCCAGCAATACAAACACCGGGGAGCTGTTTTTT.

This clonotype was seen a few times. The chain links TRBV3-1 to TRBJ2-1, with TRBD2 matching 16 bases. Germline assignment: CDR1 LGHDT and CDR2 YNNKEL (reference sequence). CDR3 length equals 20 residues. V lost 2 bases and J lost 4; bases outside the gene matches: 11. This CDR3 is CASSQPGTSGRVDSYNEQFF. CDR3 bases: TGTGCCAGCAGCCAACCTGGGACTAGCGGGAGGGTCGATTCATACAATGAGCAGTTCTTC.

V gene TRBV12-3 or TRBV12-4 combines with J gene TRBJ2-2, with D unclear. V was cut by 2 bases and J by 12 bases, with 22 bases left in between. CDR3 length: 16 residues. This CDR3 reads CASSLSDRGPTMKLFF. For the CDR3, the DNA is TGTGCCAGCAGTTTATCTGATAGAGGCCCGACGATGAAGCTGTTTTTT.

This clonotype was detected only a few times. The V and J genes are TRBV7-8 and TRBJ2-4, with 10 bases matching TRBD2. Germline CDR1 reads SGHVS; CDR2 reads FQNEAQ. The CDR3 length is 18 residues. Losses at the gene ends were 5 bases for V and 8 bases for J; bases not matched to a gene: 18. CDR3 nucleotide sequence: TGTGCCAGCAGCACACCACACTTGGGAGCGGGAGGGCGGGACATTCAGTACTTC. Translated: CASSTPHLGAGGRDIQYF. Supplemented by reference TRBV7-8 and TRBJ2-4, the full variable domain reads GAGVSQSPRYKVAKRGQDVALRCDPISGHVSLFWYQQALGQGPEFLTYFQNEAQLDKSGLPSDRFFAERPEGSVSTLKIQRTQQEDSAVYLCASSTPHLGAGGRDIQYFGAGTRLSVL.

This clonotype came up many times. This chain connects TRBV6-1 to TRBJ2-2; a possible D gene is TRBD1 (6 bases). Germline CDR1 and CDR2: MNHNS and SASEGT. There are 15 residues in the CDR3. The V end lost 7 bases, the J end lost 4 bases, and 16 bases lay between the germline ends. The CDR3 nucleotides are TGTGCCAGCACCCTGGGGGCAAACCCCACCGGGGAGCTGTTTTTT. Translation: CASTLGANPTGELFF.

J is TRBJ2-5 and V is TRBV3-1, with 11 bases lining up with TRBD1. Losses at the gene ends were 0 bases for V and 5 bases for J; bases not matched to a gene: 8. This CDR3 has 17 residues. Germline V CDR1 and CDR2: LGHDT, YNNKEL (reference sequence). Here the CDR3 DNA reads TGTGCCAGCAGCCAAGAAGGTGGACAGGGGGCGGAGGAGACCCAGTACTTC. This sequence encodes CASSQEGGQGAEETQYF.

This clonotype appeared many times. The V gene is TRBV5-1, the J gene TRBJ1-2; 7 bases line up with TRBD1. Germline assignment: CDR1 SGHRS and CDR2 YFSETQ. This CDR3 is built from 16 residues. Trimming took 4 bases from V and 2 from J; bases not matched to a gene: 11. Here the CDR3 reads CASSASGGVSNYGYTF. CDR3 in DNA: TGCGCCAGCAGCGCTTCAGGGGGAGTCTCGAACTATGGCTACACCTTC.